The T cell receptor beta chain described here comes from a study of tumor-infiltrating lymphocytes in localized non-small cell lung cancer. Whole-study context: The cohort mixed smokers and never-smokers, several histologies, and some post-neoadjuvant-chemotherapy samples. Tumor tissue and non-adjacent uninvolved lung came from each patient.

Sequenced by immunoSEQ multiplex PCR; TCRdb stores in-frame clones only, minus some. The sample has more than 7,000 clones; 65% to 80% are singletons. V lost 6 bases, J lost 6 bases, and 13 bases lay in between. CDR3 size: 13 residues. Germline-derived CDR1 and CDR2 are LNHDA and SQIVND (reference sequence). The J gene is TRBJ2-3, the V gene TRBV19, with D perhaps matching TRBD1 or TRBD2 (6 bases each). This TCR derives from a human donor with non-small cell lung cancer. Sample: uninvolved lung tissue not adjacent to the tumor. The CDR3 here is CASRPQGGDTQYF. CDR3 nucleotides: TGTGCCAGTAGACCCCAAGGGGGGGATACGCAGTATTTT.